Listed below are T cell receptor beta chains from one sample, sequenced in a study of shared clonotypes between healthy human individuals. Assay used: immunoSEQ multiplex PCR; TCRdb lists only in-frame clones, some missing. The sample includes around 2,000,000 clones, about 95% seen only once; the top ten take under 1.5%. Source material: naive CD8+ T cells sorted from blood. These receptors originate from a man aged 18 to 29 in good health. Both conserved end residues are part of each CDR3. A D gene is named only where the DNA matches it firmly. Clone size is not always given. Where it is, it says once, few, many or a class for expanded clones.

d_gene	v_gene	j_gene	abundance	CDR3nt	CDR3aa
TRBD1	TRBV11-2	TRBJ2-7	NA	TGTGCCAGCAGGGCCGGGACAGGTCTCTCCTACGAGCAGTACTTC	CASRAGTGLSYEQYF
NA	TRBV6-5	TRBJ2-2	NA	TGTGCCAGCAGTTACGGTGGGGGCGGCACCGGGGAGCTGTTTTTT	CASSYGGGGTGELFF
TRBD2	TRBV5-4	TRBJ2-3	NA	TGTGCCAGCAGCTTGGGTCTAGCGGGGGGTGGCACAGATACGCAGTATTTT	CASSLGLAGGGTDTQYF
NA	TRBV6-4	TRBJ2-7	NA	TGTGCCAGCAAACAGGACTGGGGCTACGAGCAGTACTTC	CASKQDWGYEQYF
NA	TRBV5-1	TRBJ2-7	NA	TGCGCCAGCGATAGGGAGCAGTACTTC	CASDREQYF
NA	TRBV2	TRBJ1-4	NA	TGTGCCAGCAGGGAAGACACTGGCACTAATGAAAAACTGTTTTTT	CASREDTGTNEKLFF
NA	TRBV7-9	TRBJ2-5	NA	TGTGCCAGCAGGCTGGGGAGGGAGACCCAGTACTTC	CASRLGRETQYF
NA	TRBV11-2	TRBJ2-2	NA	TGTGCCGGACGGGGGCCCGGGGAGCTGTTTTTT	CAGRGPGELFF
TRBD1	TRBV11-2	TRBJ2-2	NA	TGTGCCAGCAGTCCGGGACAGGGGAGCACCGGGGAGCTGTTTTTT	CASSPGQGSTGELFF
NA	TRBV6-6	TRBJ2-7	once	TGTGCCAGCGGTACCTACGAGCAGTACTTC	CASGTYEQYF